Shown below are 9 T cell receptor beta chains from a single sample sequenced in a study of T cell responses to AZD1222 COVID-19 vaccine (dated by TCRdb to the early 2020s). The method behind the library was the immunoSEQ multiplex PCR assay. This immuneACCESS table, as held by TCRdb, lists in-frame sequences with V and J called but not all clones. Of the missing ones, under half trace to an unresolved V gene in checked studies; the others have no known cause. Counted in this sample were over 100,000 clones; 86% of them appeared once. Of the sample, around 22% falls within the top ten clones. This specimen's time point label, interpreted: baseline before first vaccination. Sample: peripheral blood, taken on day 0 of AZD1222 vaccination. The origin of the receptors is an adult in good health.

Regarding this clone: Other DNA sequences in this specimen translate into the identical CDR3. The chain combines TRBV5-1 with TRBJ1-1; the D is unclear. The length of the CDR3 is 14 residues. Germline V gene sequence: CDR1 SGHRS, CDR2 YFSETQ. V gave up 0 bases and J gave up 1 base, with 7 bases separating them. CDR3 DNA: TGCGCCAGCAGCTTGGCCAGTCGGAACACTGAAGCTTTCTTT. This codes for CASSLASRNTEAFF.

This rearrangement joins TRBV7-2 to TRBJ1-6; D uncertain. This CDR3 spans 15 amino acids. CDR1 SGHTA and CDR2 FQGNSA come from the germline V gene. The V end was cut by 1 base, the J end by 6 bases, with 10 bases between. CDR3 region: CASSLGWGGNSPLHF. The CDR3 DNA reads TGTGCCAGCAGCTTAGGCTGGGGAGGTAATTCACCCCTCCACTTT.

V is TRBV11-2 and J is TRBJ1-2; TRBD1 is a possible D gene (5 bases). Trimming shortened V by 1 base and J by 4 bases, and 13 bases separated the two germline ends. Germline V gene sequence: CDR1 SGHAT, CDR2 FQNNGV. This CDR3 is 15 amino acids long. CDR3 coding DNA: TGTGCCAGCAGCTTAGTGTACGGGACGGGCTATGGCTACACCTTC. Protein: CASSLVYGTGYGYTF. The full variable domain, in which reference TRBV11-2 and TRBJ1-2 provide the parts outside the CDR3, is EAGVAQSPRYKIIEKRQSVAFWCNPISGHATLYWYQQILGQGPKLLIQFQNNGVVDDSQLPKDRFSAERLKGVDSTLKIQPAKLEDSAVYLCASSLVYGTGYGYTFGSGTRLTVV.

This chain joins TRBV11-2 and TRBJ1-2; D gene uncertain. Per the germline V gene, CDR1 is SGHAT and CDR2 is FQNNGV. V lost 4 bases to trimming and J lost 4 bases, with 10 bases between them. The CDR3 covers 13 residues. CDR3 in amino acids: CASSSVDVYGYTF. CDR3 sequence (DNA): TGTGCCAGCAGCTCGGTGGACGTCTATGGCTACACCTTC.

The J gene is TRBJ2-3, the V gene TRBV6-5; D not resolved. CDR1 MNHEY and CDR2 SVGAGI come from the germline V gene. The CDR3 is 14 amino acids. The V end was cut by 0 bases, the J end by 2 bases, with 6 bases between. CDR3 sequence reads: CASSYSSNTDTQYF. The DNA for the CDR3 is TGTGCCAGCAGTTACTCGAGTAACACAGATACGCAGTATTTT.

The J gene is TRBJ1-2, the V gene TRBV11-2; D ambiguous. CDR3 size: 14 residues. The germline V gene has CDR1 SGHAT and CDR2 FQNNGV. V lost 0 bases and J lost 0, with 5 bases in between. The CDR3 loop is CASSLDSANYGYTF. The CDR3 nucleotides are TGTGCCAGCAGCTTAGACTCGGCTAACTATGGCTACACCTTC. Full variable domain (remainder filled in from reference TRBV11-2 and TRBJ1-2): EAGVAQSPRYKIIEKRQSVAFWCNPISGHATLYWYQQILGQGPKLLIQFQNNGVVDDSQLPKDRFSAERLKGVDSTLKIQPAKLEDSAVYLCASSLDSANYGYTFGSGTRLTVV.

V gene TRBV4-3 combines with J gene TRBJ1-1; a possible D gene is TRBD1 (6 bases). This CDR3 comprises 13 residues. V lost 6 bases, J lost 0 bases, and 8 bases lay in between. Per the germline V gene, CDR1 is LGHNA and CDR2 is YSLEER. For the CDR3, the DNA is TGCGCCAGCAGTAGGACAGTGAACACTGAAGCTTTCTTT. This sequence encodes CASSRTVNTEAFF.

The count of this clone is one. This sequence joins TRBV27 and TRBJ2-7, with a tentative D call TRBD2 (5 bases). There are 13 residues in the CDR3. CDR1 is MNHEY, CDR2 SMNVEV, per germline (reference sequence). Trimming removed 0 bases at V and 2 bases at J, with 5 bases between. The CDR3 sequence: CASSLSGAYEQYF. CDR3 nucleotide sequence: TGTGCCAGCAGTTTATCGGGAGCCTACGAGCAGTACTTC.

This clone was found a few times. V gene TRBV9 combines with J gene TRBJ1-4; possibly TRBD1 for D (5 bases). Trimming pared 6 bases from V and 8 bases from J, leaving 20 bases between. Germline V gene sequence: CDR1 SGDLS, CDR2 YYNGEE. This CDR3 comprises 15 residues. For the CDR3, the DNA is TGTGCCAGCAACCCACTAGGACATATTGGGGAAAAACTGTTTTTT. This sequence encodes CASNPLGHIGEKLFF.